This T cell receptor (beta chain) was documented in a study of T cells in Graves' hyperthyroidism and ophthalmopathy. General study points: Within blood appeared most thyroid clonotypes that had expanded above 0.001.

A lack of ophthalmopathy progression within 18 months defined stable Graves' hyperthyroidism. Exclusion of patients followed from uncontrolled infection, other autoimmune disease, pregnancy or lactation. This clonotype was counted between two and nine times. The antigen is not known. Using RNA transcripts as the source, TCR beta CDR3 regions were amplified. First-round RT-PCR of the TCR CDR3 relied on the HTBI primer set. TCRdb itself ran the multiplex PCR reads through MiXCR, one entry per CDR3 protein. Counted here are about 180,000 distinct CDR3 sequences, about 15% occurring once; the ten biggest clones make up 29%. The material sequenced was blood. The sequence was obtained from a woman aged 50 to 60 with Graves' hyperthyroidism.

The CDR3 reads CASRNSGYSNQPQHF. The DNA for the CDR3 is TGTGCCAGCAGGAACAGCGGCTATAGCAATCAGCCCCAGCATTTT. The chain recombines TRBV2 with TRBJ1-5, with D unclear. The germline CDR1 and CDR2 sequences are SNHLY and FYNNEI. This CDR3 comprises 15 residues. Trimming removed 6 bases at V and 0 bases at J, with 12 bases between.